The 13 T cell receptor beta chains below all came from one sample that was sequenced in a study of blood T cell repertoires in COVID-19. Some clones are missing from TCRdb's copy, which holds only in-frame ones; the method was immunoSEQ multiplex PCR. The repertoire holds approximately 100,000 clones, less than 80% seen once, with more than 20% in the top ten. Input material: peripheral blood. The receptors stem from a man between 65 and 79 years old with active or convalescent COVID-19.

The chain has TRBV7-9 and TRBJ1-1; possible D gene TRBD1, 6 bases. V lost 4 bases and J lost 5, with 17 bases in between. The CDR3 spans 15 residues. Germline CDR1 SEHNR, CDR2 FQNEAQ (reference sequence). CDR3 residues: CASSSPRTEGTEAFF. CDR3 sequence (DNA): TGTGCCAGCAGCTCCCCCCGGACAGAAGGGACTGAAGCTTTCTTT.

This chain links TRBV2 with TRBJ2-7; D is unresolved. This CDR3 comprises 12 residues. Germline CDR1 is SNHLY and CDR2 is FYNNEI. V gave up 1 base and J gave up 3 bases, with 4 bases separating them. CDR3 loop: CASSEGVYEQYF. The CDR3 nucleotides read TGTGCCAGCAGTGAAGGCGTCTACGAGCAGTACTTC.

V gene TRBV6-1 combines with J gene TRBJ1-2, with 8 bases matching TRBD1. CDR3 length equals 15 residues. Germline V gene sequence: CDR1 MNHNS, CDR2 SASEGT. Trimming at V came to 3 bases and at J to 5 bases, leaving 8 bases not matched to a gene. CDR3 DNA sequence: TGTGCCAGCAGTGAGGCAGGACAGGGAGTTTATGGCTACACCTTC. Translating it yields CASSEAGQGVYGYTF.

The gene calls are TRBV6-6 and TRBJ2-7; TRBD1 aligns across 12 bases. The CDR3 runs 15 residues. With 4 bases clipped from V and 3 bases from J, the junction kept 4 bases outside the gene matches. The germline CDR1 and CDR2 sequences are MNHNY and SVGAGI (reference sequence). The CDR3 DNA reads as TGTGCCAGCAGTTCGGGGACAGGGGGCTACTACGAGCAGTACTTC. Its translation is CASSSGTGGYYEQYF.

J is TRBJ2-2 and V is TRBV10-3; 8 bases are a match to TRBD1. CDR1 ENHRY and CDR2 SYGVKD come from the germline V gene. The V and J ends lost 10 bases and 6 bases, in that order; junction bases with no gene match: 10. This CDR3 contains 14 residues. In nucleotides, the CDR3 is TGTGCCACCCACGGGACAGGTGGGGCCGGGGAGCTGTTTTTT. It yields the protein CATHGTGGAGELFF.

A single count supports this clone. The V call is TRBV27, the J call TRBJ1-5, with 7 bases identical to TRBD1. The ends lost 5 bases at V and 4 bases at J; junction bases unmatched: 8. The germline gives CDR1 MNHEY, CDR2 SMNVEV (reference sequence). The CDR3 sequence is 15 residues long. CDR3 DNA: TGTGCCAGCAGTCCACAGGGGCCTCCTAATCAGCCCCAGCATTTT. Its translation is CASSPQGPPNQPQHF.

The CDR3 bases are TGTGCCAGCAGCGTAGATCGAGCGGGGGGGCCTGGTACGCAGTATTTT. Protein product: CASSVDRAGGPGTQYF. The rearrangement links TRBV9 to TRBJ2-3, with 10 bases identical to TRBD2. The CDR3 is 16 amino acids. Germline V gives CDR1 SGDLS, CDR2 YYNGEE. The J segment lost 8 bases and the V segment lost 0 bases, leaving 9 bases of the junction unmatched. Supplemented by reference TRBV9 and TRBJ2-3, the full variable domain reads DSGVTQTPKHLITATGQRVTLRCSPRSGDLSVYWYQQSLDQGLQFLIQYYNGEERAKGNILERFSAQQFPDLHSELNLSSLELGDSALYFCASSVDRAGGPGTQYFGPGTRLTVL.

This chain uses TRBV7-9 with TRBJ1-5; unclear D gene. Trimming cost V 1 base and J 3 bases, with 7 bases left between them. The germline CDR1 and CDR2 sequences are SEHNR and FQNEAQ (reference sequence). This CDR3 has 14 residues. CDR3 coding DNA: TGTGCCAGCAGCTTAGGGGCAGCCAATCAGCCCCAGCATTTT. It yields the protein CASSLGAANQPQHF.

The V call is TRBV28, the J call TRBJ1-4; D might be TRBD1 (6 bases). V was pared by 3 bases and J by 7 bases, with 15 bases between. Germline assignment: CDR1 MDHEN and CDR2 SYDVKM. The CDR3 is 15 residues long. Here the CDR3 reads CASSFRTEKGEKLFF. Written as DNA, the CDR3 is TGTGCCAGCAGTTTTCGGACAGAAAAGGGTGAAAAACTGTTTTTT.

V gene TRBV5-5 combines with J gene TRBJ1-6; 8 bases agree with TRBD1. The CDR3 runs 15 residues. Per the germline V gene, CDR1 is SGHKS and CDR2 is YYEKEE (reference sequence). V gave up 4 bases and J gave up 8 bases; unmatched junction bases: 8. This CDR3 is CASSVRTGSDSPLHF. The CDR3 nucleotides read TGTGCCAGCAGCGTGCGGACAGGGTCTGATTCACCCCTCCACTTT.

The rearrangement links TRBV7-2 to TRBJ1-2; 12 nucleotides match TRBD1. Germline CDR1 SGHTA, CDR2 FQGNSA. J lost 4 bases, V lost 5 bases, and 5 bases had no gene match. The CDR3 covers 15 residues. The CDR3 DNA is TGTGCCAGCAGCCTGGGACAGGGGGCGATCTATGGCTACACCTTC. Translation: CASSLGQGAIYGYTF.

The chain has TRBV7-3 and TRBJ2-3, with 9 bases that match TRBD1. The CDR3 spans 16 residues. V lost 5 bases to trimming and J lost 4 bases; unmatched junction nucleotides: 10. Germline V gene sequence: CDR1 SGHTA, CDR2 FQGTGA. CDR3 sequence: CASSPQGARLADTQYF. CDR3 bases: TGTGCCAGCAGCCCACAGGGGGCGCGGTTGGCAGATACGCAGTATTTT.

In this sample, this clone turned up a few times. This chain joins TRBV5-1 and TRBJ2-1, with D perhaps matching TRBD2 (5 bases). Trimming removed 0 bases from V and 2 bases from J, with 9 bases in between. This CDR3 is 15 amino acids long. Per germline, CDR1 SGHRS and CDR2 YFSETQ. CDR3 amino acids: CASSLGGSTYNEQFF. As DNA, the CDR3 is TGCGCCAGCAGCTTGGGCGGGTCTACCTACAATGAGCAGTTCTTC.